The TCR beta chain under discussion was sequenced for a study of blood T cells in healthy people across ages. Sample-barcoded 5' priming and a J-beta primer mix drove a second PCR of roughly 7 to 11 cycles. Each cDNA was tagged by a template-switch adaptor containing 12 random nucleotides. One entry per CDR3 protein, called by TCRdb with MiXCR from the 5' RACE reads. Among 800,000 to 1,000,000 distinct CDR3 sequences, 40% to 60% were seen once, and the ten largest hold over 10%. This clonotype occurred once. The antigen is unknown. Study findings and constraints: Strong correlation existed between TCR beta diversity and naive T cell percentage.

Sequencing used blood. The source of this sequence is a man aged 25-45 years in good health.

CDR3 sequence: CAIGEGNYGYTF. CDR3 bases: TGTGCCATCGGGGAGGGAAACTATGGCTACACCTTC. The rearrangement joins TRBV10-3 to TRBJ1-2; D remains ambiguous. V was cut by 8 bases and J by 2 bases, with 9 bases left in between. CDR1 ENHRY and CDR2 SYGVKD come from the germline V gene. CDR3 length equals 12 residues.